The clone carrying this T cell receptor beta chain turned up a few times. Trimming shortened V by 9 bases and J by 0 bases, and 15 bases separated the two germline ends. Germline V gene lookup returns CDR1 MDHEN and CDR2 SYDVKM. The CDR3 contains 14 residues. TCRdb re-called the RT-PCR reads with MiXCR, one entry per CDR3 protein. The top ten hold 3% to 4.5% of the sample, which has about 680,000 distinct CDR3 sequences, approximately 15% seen once. The sample taken for sequencing was memory CD4+ T cells from blood. The source of this sequence is a female donor in good health, serving as a healthy control. This chain joins TRBV28 and TRBJ2-7; D ambiguous. The CDR3 reads CASCVSVSSYEQYF. CDR3 DNA: TGTGCCAGTTGTGTGTCAGTGAGCTCCTACGAGCAGTACTTC.